One T cell receptor beta chain is described in this entry. Antigen specificity is unknown. The PCR had 60 Vbeta and 13 Jbeta primers. In the original workflow: An analysis that came later counted 73 million or so unique TCR beta chains, approximately 12 million shared. TCRdb keeps only in-frame clones here, not all; method: immunoSEQ multiplex PCR. V and J calls and clone size are as listed in that table; D and trimming were resolved from the DNA. The table lists just over 80,000 clones, around 79% of them singletons, with 5.5% to 7% in the top ten. Germline loops: CDR1 SEHNR, CDR2 FQNEAQ (reference sequence). This CDR3 comprises 13 residues. Trimming removed 2 bases at V and 7 bases at J, with 8 bases between. This sample stems from a study of cytomegalovirus exposure and HLA in healthy donors. Regarding the study as a whole: Across donors, presence/absence analyses took sequencing depth to be roughly uniform.

This chain uses TRBV7-9 with TRBJ1-4; D is ambiguous. Sequencing was done on a sample of PBMCs. This TCR was recovered from a man aged 18 to 29 in good health and CMV-seropositive. CDR3 sequence reads: CASSLPVLEKLFF. The CDR3 nucleotides read TGTGCCAGCAGCTTACCCGTCCTTGAAAAACTGTTTTTT.